The clone carrying this T cell receptor beta chain was seen a handful of times. The antigen remains unidentified. The record originates from a study of T-cell memory formation after mild COVID-19. Germline CDR1 SGHAT, CDR2 FQNNGV. CDR3 length: 15 amino acids. V was trimmed by 0 bases and J by 1 base, leaving 9 bases between them. cDNA libraries for TCR alpha and TCR beta, carrying sample barcodes and UMIs, came from 5'RACE with constant-segment primers. TCRdb analysed the 5' RACE reads with MiXCR anew, one entry per CDR3 protein. This table has roughly 380,000 distinct CDR3 sequences, approximately 27% appearing once. Overall study findings and caveats: Contracting CD4+ clones lay largely in CM and EM, with CD8+ ones residing in EMRA. Clones from the second wave (peaking day 37) had unconfirmed SARS-CoV-2 specificity. Some clones that responded were present in memory (sampled pre-infection), which suggests cross-reactive memory joined.

The specimen was PBMCs or a T cell subset sorted from them (not recorded which). V is TRBV11-2 and J is TRBJ1-1, with TRBD1 as a possible D gene (6 bases). This receptor was identified in an adult woman who had mild COVID-19 (a few samples of this study predate the infection). Cell type and time point are not known. CDR3 loop: CASSLEPGANTEAFF. The CDR3 DNA follows: TGTGCCAGCAGCTTAGAACCGGGGGCGAACACTGAAGCTTTCTTT.